The T cell receptor (beta chain) under discussion was sequenced for a study of identical twins. TCRdb fed the 5' RACE reads into MiXCR, producing one record per CDR3 protein. The profile shows around 480,000 distinct CDR3 sequences, approximately 15% of them singletons. This clonotype has just a few counts. The V end lost 1 base, the J end lost 2 bases, and 15 bases lay between the germline ends. CDR1 is SQVTM and CDR2 is ANQGSEA in the germline V gene. This CDR3 contains 16 residues. The same data also went into a second study, on yellow fever vaccine responses in identical twins.

The chain has TRBV29-1 and TRBJ2-1, with D possibly TRBD2 on 6 matching bases. This TCR came from a woman aged 18-30 years in good health. The sequencing input was CD4+ T cells sorted from blood. CDR3 protein: CSVEGGRREAYNEQFF. In DNA, the CDR3 is TGCAGCGTTGAAGGGGGTCGCAGGGAGGCCTACAATGAGCAGTTCTTC.